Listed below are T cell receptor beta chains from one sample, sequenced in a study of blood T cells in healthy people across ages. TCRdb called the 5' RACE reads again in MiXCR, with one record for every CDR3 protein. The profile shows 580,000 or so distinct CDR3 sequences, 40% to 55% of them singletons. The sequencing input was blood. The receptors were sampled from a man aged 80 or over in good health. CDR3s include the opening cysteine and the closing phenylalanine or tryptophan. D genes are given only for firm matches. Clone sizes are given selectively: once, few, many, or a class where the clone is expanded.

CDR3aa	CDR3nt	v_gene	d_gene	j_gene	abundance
CSAPAPGGGYGYTF	TGCAGTGCCCCCGCCCCGGGAGGCGGCTATGGCTACACCTTC	TRBV20-1	NA	TRBJ1-2	NA
CASSHLGHSTDTQYF	TGTGCCAGCAGTCACTTGGGACACAGCACAGATACGCAGTATTTT	TRBV12-3/TRBV12-4	NA	TRBJ2-3	NA
CASSPAWGAGDTQYF	TGCGCCAGCAGCCCTGCGTGGGGGGCCGGAGATACGCAGTATTTT	TRBV4-3	NA	TRBJ2-3	NA
CASSHNSGGSQETQYF	TGCGCCAGCAGCCATAATAGCGGGGGGTCCCAAGAGACCCAGTACTTC	TRBV4-3	TRBD2	TRBJ2-5	NA
CASSSGQGGRNIQYF	TGTGCCAGCAGCTCCGGGCAGGGGGGCAGGAACATTCAGTACTTC	TRBV7-3	NA	TRBJ2-4	few
CASSCLGRGASREQYF	TGTGCCAGCAGTTGCCTGGGACGGGGGGCTTCGAGGGAGCAGTACTTC	TRBV6-5	NA	TRBJ2-5	NA
CATSDLGTGRETQYF	TGTGCCACCAGTGATTTGGGGACAGGGCGGGAGACCCAGTACTTC	TRBV24-1	TRBD1	TRBJ2-5	NA
CASSRKTGEFGFETDTQYF	TGTGCCAGCAGCAGAAAGACAGGGGAGTTTGGGTTCGAAACAGATACGCAGTATTTT	TRBV21-1	NA	TRBJ2-3	NA
CASSANRDLAKNIQYF	TGTGCCAGCAGCGCCAACAGGGACCTAGCCAAAAACATTCAGTACTTC	TRBV9	NA	TRBJ2-4	few
CAGSGVREAFF	TGTGCCGGGAGTGGAGTCAGGGAAGCTTTCTTT	TRBV30	NA	TRBJ1-1	NA
CASSYSPIGGSYNEQFF	TGTGCCAGCAGCTACTCCCCAATCGGGGGGTCCTACAATGAGCAGTTCTTC	TRBV7-9	TRBD2	TRBJ2-1	few
CASSLMGPPEQFF	TGTGCCAGCAGCTTAATGGGCCCTCCCGAGCAGTTCTTC	TRBV7-3	NA	TRBJ2-1	NA
CSADIFGTSGANEQFF	TGCAGTGCTGACATTTTCGGGACTAGCGGGGCCAATGAGCAGTTCTTC	TRBV20-1	TRBD2	TRBJ2-1	many
CASSKGQGLYNEQFF	TGCGCCAGCAGCAAGGGACAGGGCCTCTACAACGAGCAGTTCTTC	TRBV5-1	TRBD1	TRBJ2-1	once
CASRRDSNSPLHF	TGTGCCAGCCGAAGGGACAGTAATTCACCCCTCCACTTT	TRBV6-1	TRBD1	TRBJ1-6	NA
CASSYSKDVASTDTQYF	TGTGCCAGCAGTTACTCCAAGGACGTAGCTAGCACAGATACGCAGTATTTT	TRBV6-6	NA	TRBJ2-3	many
CASSRDRVEQYF	TGTGCCAGCAGTCGGGACAGAGTCGAGCAGTACTTC	TRBV6-2/TRBV6-3	TRBD1	TRBJ2-7	few
CASSRDWGNEQYF	TGTGCCAGCAGCCGGGATTGGGGTAATGAGCAGTACTTC	TRBV12-3/TRBV12-4	NA	TRBJ2-5	NA
CASSNRVDEQYF	TGTGCCAGCAGCAACAGGGTCGACGAGCAGTACTTC	TRBV2	NA	TRBJ2-7	NA
CASSFQGGFSSEQYF	TGTGCCAGCAGCTTTCAAGGCGGATTCTCCAGCGAGCAGTACTTC	TRBV7-2	NA	TRBJ2-7	few
CASSSGSQRGNEQFF	TGTGCCAGCAGCTCAGGTTCGCAAAGGGGAAATGAGCAGTTCTTC	TRBV7-2	NA	TRBJ2-1	NA
CASRQRGDTGELFF	TGTGCCAGCAGACAGCGGGGGGACACCGGGGAGCTGTTTTTT	TRBV6-5	TRBD2	TRBJ2-2	many
CASSTRTGGRNEQFF	TGTGCCAGCAGCACGCGGACAGGGGGAAGAAATGAGCAGTTCTTC	TRBV7-2	TRBD1	TRBJ2-1	NA
CSVEGSRGGTQYF	TGCAGCGTTGAAGGGTCCCGGGGCGGTACGCAGTATTTT	TRBV29-1	NA	TRBJ2-3	few
CSVEGLNTDTQYF	TGCAGCGTTGAAGGACTCAACACAGATACGCAGTATTTT	TRBV29-1	NA	TRBJ2-3	NA
CSARAGTNYGYTF	TGCAGTGCTAGGGCAGGGACTAACTATGGCTACACCTTC	TRBV20-1	NA	TRBJ1-2	NA
CASSLLGPEGAQHF	TGTGCCAGCAGCTTACTGGGACCTGAAGGGGCCCAGCATTTT	TRBV7-2	NA	TRBJ1-5	few
CASISTSGRNNEQFF	TGTGCCAGCATTTCGACTAGCGGGAGGAACAATGAGCAGTTCTTC	TRBV12-3/TRBV12-4	TRBD2	TRBJ2-1	many
CASSAQESYEQYF	TGTGCCAGCAGCGCGCAGGAATCCTACGAGCAGTACTTC	TRBV9	NA	TRBJ2-7	few
CASSSVGQAANEQFF	TGTGCCAGCAGCTCTGTGGGGCAGGCGGCGAATGAGCAGTTCTTC	TRBV7-2	NA	TRBJ2-1	NA
CASRWWGGPPTDTQYF	TGTGCCAGCAGGTGGTGGGGGGGCCCTCCGACAGATACGCAGTATTTT	TRBV5-6	NA	TRBJ2-3	NA
CSVVEVGETQYF	TGCAGCGTTGTTGAGGTGGGGGAGACCCAGTACTTC	TRBV29-1	NA	TRBJ2-5	few
CASLTSGRGTGELFF	TGTGCCAGCCTGACTAGCGGGAGAGGCACCGGGGAGCTGTTTTTT	TRBV7-2	TRBD2	TRBJ2-2	NA
CASTQGANNEQFF	TGTGCCAGCACCCAAGGGGCGAACAATGAGCAGTTCTTC	TRBV7-2	NA	TRBJ2-1	few
CASSFPGAQSYEQYF	TGTGCCAGCAGCTTTCCAGGGGCTCAGTCCTACGAGCAGTACTTC	TRBV7-8	NA	TRBJ2-7	few
CASSFGQGLVNEQFF	TGTGCCAGCAGCTTTGGACAGGGATTGGTTAATGAGCAGTTCTTC	TRBV9	TRBD1	TRBJ2-1	few
CASMFSVGTDTQYF	TGCGCCAGCATGTTCAGCGTTGGGACAGATACGCAGTATTTT	TRBV5-1	NA	TRBJ2-3	NA
CASSSPEQRVPQHF	TGTGCCAGCAGCTCCCCCGAGCAAAGGGTGCCCCAGCATTTT	TRBV6-6	NA	TRBJ1-5	many
CASWEGRYYGYTF	TGTGCCAGCTGGGAGGGGAGATACTATGGCTACACCTTC	TRBV28	NA	TRBJ1-2	once
CASSSRHPYEQYF	TGTGCCAGCTCATCAAGACACCCATACGAGCAGTACTTC	TRBV18	NA	TRBJ2-7	few
CASADGTNTGELFF	TGTGCCAGCGCCGACGGGACGAACACCGGGGAGCTGTTTTTT	TRBV10-3	NA	TRBJ2-2	NA
CASSQDRDRNGYTF	TGTGCCAGCAGCCAAGACAGGGATCGTAATGGCTACACCTTC	TRBV7-2	TRBD1	TRBJ1-2	few
CSASSGGNQPQHF	TGCAGTGCTAGCTCCGGGGGAAATCAGCCCCAGCATTTT	TRBV20-1	NA	TRBJ1-5	NA
CASSYRGLTDTQYF	TGTGCCAGCAGTTACAGGGGGCTGACAGATACGCAGTATTTT	TRBV6-2/TRBV6-3	TRBD1	TRBJ2-3	NA
CAISGGARETQYF	TGTGCCATCAGTGGGGGGGCCAGGGAGACCCAGTACTTC	TRBV10-3	NA	TRBJ2-5	NA
CASSRRDSFTDTQYF	TGTGCCAGCAGTCGAAGGGACAGCTTCACAGATACGCAGTATTTT	TRBV6-6	TRBD1	TRBJ2-3	many
CASSLSSGGPNYNEQFF	TGTGCCAGCAGTTTAAGTAGCGGGGGGCCGAACTACAATGAGCAGTTCTTC	TRBV12-3/TRBV12-4	TRBD2	TRBJ2-1	once
CASSYTQGSVNEQFF	TGTGCCAGCAGTTACACTCAGGGAAGCGTTAATGAGCAGTTCTTC	TRBV6-5	NA	TRBJ2-1	many
CASSGISGSGTDTQYF	TGTGCCAGCAGCGGGATTAGCGGGAGCGGCACAGATACGCAGTATTTT	TRBV7-8	TRBD2	TRBJ2-3	NA
CASSQEPGRARGYTF	TGTGCCAGCAGCCAAGAACCAGGCAGGGCGCGAGGCTACACCTTC	TRBV3-1	NA	TRBJ1-2	NA
CASSATLAGELRETQYF	TGTGCCAGCAGTGCAACGCTAGCGGGAGAATTGAGAGAGACCCAGTACTTC	TRBV6-4	TRBD2	TRBJ2-5	NA
CASSLVAGGETQYF	TGTGCCAGCAGCTTAGTGGCGGGAGGAGAGACCCAGTACTTC	TRBV7-9	TRBD2	TRBJ2-5	many
CASNLNHGYTF	TGTGCCAGCAACCTGAATCACGGCTACACCTTC	TRBV12-3/TRBV12-4	NA	TRBJ1-2	few